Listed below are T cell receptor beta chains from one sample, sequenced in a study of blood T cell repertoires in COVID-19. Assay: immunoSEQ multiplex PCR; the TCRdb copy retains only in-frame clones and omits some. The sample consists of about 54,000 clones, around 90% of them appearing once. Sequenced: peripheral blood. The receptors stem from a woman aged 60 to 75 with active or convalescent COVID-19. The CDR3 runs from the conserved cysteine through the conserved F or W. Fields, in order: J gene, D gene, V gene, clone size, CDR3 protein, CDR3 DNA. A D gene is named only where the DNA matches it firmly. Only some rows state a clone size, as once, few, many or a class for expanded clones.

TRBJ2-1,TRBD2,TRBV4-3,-,CASSQEGLAGNNEQFF,TGCGCCAGCAGCCAAGAAGGACTAGCGGGAAACAATGAGCAGTTCTTC
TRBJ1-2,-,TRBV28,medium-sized,CASRPITGSANYGYTF,TGTGCCAGCAGACCAATTACAGGTTCGGCTAACTATGGCTACACCTTC
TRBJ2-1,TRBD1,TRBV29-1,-,CSAPRQGNNEQFF,TGCAGCGCCCCTCGACAGGGGAACAATGAGCAGTTCTTC
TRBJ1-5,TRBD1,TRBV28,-,CASTTTGYSNQPQHF,TGTGCCAGCACCACGACAGGGTATAGCAATCAGCCCCAGCATTTT
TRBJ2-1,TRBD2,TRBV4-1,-,CASSQVRTSGAGNEQFF,TGCGCCAGCAGCCAAGTAAGGACTAGCGGGGCGGGGAATGAGCAGTTCTTC
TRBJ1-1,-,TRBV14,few,CASGLKLNTEAFF,TGTGCCAGCGGCTTGAAGTTGAACACTGAAGCTTTCTTT
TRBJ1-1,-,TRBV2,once,CASLEVHTEAFF,TGTGCCAGCCTCGAGGTCCACACTGAAGCTTTCTTT
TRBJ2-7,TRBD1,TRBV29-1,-,CSVEGQGADEQYF,TGCAGCGTTGAAGGCCAGGGGGCCGACGAGCAGTACTTC
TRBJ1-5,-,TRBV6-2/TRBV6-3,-,CASSYSRGRSNQPQHF,TGTGCCAGCAGTTACTCCAGGGGTAGGAGCAATCAGCCCCAGCATTTT
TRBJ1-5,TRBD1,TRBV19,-,CASSFRSDRANQPQHF,TGTGCCAGTAGTTTTAGATCGGACAGGGCCAATCAGCCCCAGCATTTT
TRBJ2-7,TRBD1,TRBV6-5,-,CASTSKHRGAYEQYF,TGTGCCAGCACCTCCAAGCACAGGGGAGCCTACGAGCAGTACTTC
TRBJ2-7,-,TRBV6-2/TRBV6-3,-,CASSFDRSYEQYF,TGTGCCAGCAGTTTCGACAGATCCTACGAGCAGTACTTC
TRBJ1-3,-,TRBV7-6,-,CASSSETGSGNTIYF,TGTGCCAGCAGCTCTGAGACAGGCTCGGGAAACACCATATATTTT
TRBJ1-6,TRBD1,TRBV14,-,CASSPRGLGNNSPLHF,TGTGCCAGCAGCCCCAGGGGGCTGGGGAATAATTCACCCCTCCACTTT
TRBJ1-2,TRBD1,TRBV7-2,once,CASSPQQGPSRYGYTF,TGTGCCAGCAGCCCACAACAGGGGCCAAGTAGGTATGGCTACACCTTC
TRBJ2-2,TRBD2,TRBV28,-,CASSWGGPGELFF,TGTGCCAGCAGTTGGGGAGGGCCCGGGGAGCTGTTTTTT
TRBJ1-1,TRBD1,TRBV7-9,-,CASSSTTGENTEAFF,TGTGCCAGCAGCTCCACGACAGGGGAGAACACTGAAGCTTTCTTT
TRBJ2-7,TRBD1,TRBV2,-,CASRGQDSYEQYF,TGTGCCAGCAGAGGACAGGATTCCTACGAGCAGTACTTC
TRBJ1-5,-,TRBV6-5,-,CASSSRGASGQPQHF,TGTGCCAGCAGTTCTCGGGGGGCTTCAGGTCAGCCCCAGCATTTT
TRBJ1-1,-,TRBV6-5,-,CASRPRYGGTEAFF,TGTGCCAGCAGACCCAGGTACGGGGGCACTGAAGCTTTCTTT
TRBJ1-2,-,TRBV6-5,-,CASSYGGDYTF,TGTGCCAGCAGTTACGGAGGGGACTACACCTTC
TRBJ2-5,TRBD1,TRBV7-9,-,CASSSQTGLRQETQYF,TGTGCCAGCAGCAGCCAGACAGGGTTAAGGCAAGAGACCCAGTACTTC
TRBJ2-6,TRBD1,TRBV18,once,CASSRDRESGANVLTF,TGTGCCAGCTCGCGGGACAGGGAATCTGGGGCCAACGTCCTGACTTTC
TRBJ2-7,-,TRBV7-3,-,CASSSPGYEQYF,TGTGCCAGCAGCTCGCCGGGGTACGAGCAGTACTTC
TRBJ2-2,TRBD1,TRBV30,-,CAWSGDRYPGELFF,TGTGCCTGGAGCGGGGACAGGTACCCCGGGGAGCTGTTTTTT
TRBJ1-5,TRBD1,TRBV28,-,CASTGRTGRINQPQHF,TGTGCCAGCACCGGAAGGACAGGTAGGATTAATCAGCCCCAGCATTTT
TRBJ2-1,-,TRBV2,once,CATSGPPYNEQFF,TGTGCCACAAGCGGGCCTCCCTACAATGAGCAGTTCTTC
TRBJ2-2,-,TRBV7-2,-,CASSLVYSNTGELFF,TGTGCCAGCAGCTTAGTGTACTCGAACACCGGGGAGCTGTTTTTT
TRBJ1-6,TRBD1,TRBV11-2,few,CASSLLAGGRNSPLHF,TGTGCCAGCAGCTTATTAGCAGGGGGCAGAAATTCACCCCTCCACTTT
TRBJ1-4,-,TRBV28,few,CASSAPTGGNEKLFF,TGTGCCAGCAGTGCCCCGACCGGGGGGAATGAAAAACTGTTTTTT
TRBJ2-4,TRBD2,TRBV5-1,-,CASSLRGTGLAGEDIQYF,TGCGCCAGCAGCTTAAGGGGCACAGGACTAGCGGGAGAGGACATTCAGTACTTC
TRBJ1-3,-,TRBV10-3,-,CATVGAPGNTIYF,TGTGCCACGGTAGGGGCCCCTGGAAACACCATATATTTT
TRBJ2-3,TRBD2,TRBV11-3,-,CASSTSASGSYDTQYF,TGTGCCAGCAGCACGAGTGCTAGCGGGAGTTACGATACGCAGTATTTT
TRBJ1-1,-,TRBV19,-,CASSSDRVSGTEAFF,TGTGCCAGTAGTTCAGACCGGGTCTCGGGCACTGAAGCTTTCTTT
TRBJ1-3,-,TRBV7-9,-,CASSRGFSGNTIYF,TGTGCCAGCAGCCGGGGTTTCTCTGGAAACACCATATATTTT
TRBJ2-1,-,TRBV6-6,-,CASRIADSYNEQFF,TGTGCCTCCCGAATAGCGGACTCCTACAATGAGCAGTTCTTC
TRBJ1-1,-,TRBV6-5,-,CASSYQGAALWTEAFF,TGTGCCAGCAGTTACCAGGGTGCCGCGTTATGGACTGAAGCTTTCTTT
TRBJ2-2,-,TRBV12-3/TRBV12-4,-,CASTNTNTGELFF,TGTGCCAGCACCAACACGAACACCGGGGAGCTGTTTTTT
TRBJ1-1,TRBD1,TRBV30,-,CAWRAQQGASEAFF,TGTGCCTGGAGAGCCCAACAGGGGGCCTCTGAAGCTTTCTTT
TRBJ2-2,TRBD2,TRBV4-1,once,CASSQDRRGGFTGELFF,TGCGCCAGCAGCCAAGATCGGCGGGGGGGATTTACCGGGGAGCTGTTTTTT
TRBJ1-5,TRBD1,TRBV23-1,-,CARLGQVDQPQHF,TGCGCCAGATTAGGACAGGTCGATCAGCCCCAGCATTTT
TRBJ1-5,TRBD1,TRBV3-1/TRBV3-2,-,CASSPTGGGQPQHF,TGTGCCAGCAGCCCTACAGGGGGGGGCCAGCCCCAGCATTTT
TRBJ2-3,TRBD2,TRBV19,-,CASKNSGTGSTDTQYF,TGTGCCAGTAAGAATAGCGGGACTGGAAGCACAGATACGCAGTATTTT
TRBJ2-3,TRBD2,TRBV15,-,CATSRKLAGVTDTQYF,TGTGCCACCAGCAGAAAACTAGCGGGAGTTACAGATACGCAGTATTTT
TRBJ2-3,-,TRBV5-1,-,CASSSWADLTSTDTQYF,TGCGCCAGCAGCTCGTGGGCCGACCTAACTAGCACAGATACGCAGTATTTT
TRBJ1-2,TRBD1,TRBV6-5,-,CASSPRDRDYGYTF,TGTGCCAGCAGTCCTCGGGACAGGGACTATGGCTACACCTTC
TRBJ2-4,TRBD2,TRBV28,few,CASSTGLDNIQYF,TGTGCCAGCAGTACCGGACTAGATAACATTCAGTACTTC
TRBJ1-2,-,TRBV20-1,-,CSARDPAVITF,TGCAGTGCTAGAGATCCGGCGGTTATCACCTTC
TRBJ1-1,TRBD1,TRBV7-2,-,CASSLHGGPGQGAYSEAFF,TGTGCCAGCAGCCTCCACGGTGGGCCGGGACAGGGGGCTTACTCTGAAGCTTTCTTT
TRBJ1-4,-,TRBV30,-,CAWSIREKLFF,TGTGCCTGGAGTATCCGGGAAAAACTGTTTTTT
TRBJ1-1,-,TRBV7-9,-,CASRQQGYTEAFF,TGTGCCAGCAGACAACAGGGATACACTGAAGCTTTCTTT
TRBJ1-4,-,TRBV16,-,CASSPPLSRGEKLFF,TGTGCCAGCAGCCCACCACTTAGTCGGGGTGAAAAACTGTTTTTT
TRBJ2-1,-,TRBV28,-,CASILRGGSYNEQFF,TGTGCCAGTATCTTGCGGGGAGGTTCCTACAATGAGCAGTTCTTC
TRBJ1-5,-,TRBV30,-,CAWSPGNEQPQHF,TGTGCCTGGAGTCCAGGGAATGAGCAGCCCCAGCATTTT
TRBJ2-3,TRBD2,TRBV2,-,CASSQLLAGDDTQYF,TGTGCCAGCAGCCAACTACTAGCGGGGGACGATACGCAGTATTTT
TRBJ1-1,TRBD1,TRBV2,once,CASSRQGGNTEAFF,TGTGCCAGCAGTCGTCAGGGGGGAAACACTGAAGCTTTCTTT